The 9 T cell receptor beta chains given below trace back to one sample, sequenced in a study of early T cells in non-severe SARS-CoV-2 infection. One entry per CDR3 protein results from TCRdb running MiXCR on the 5' RACE reads. The table shows 20,000 to 25,000 distinct CDR3 sequences, with about 5.6% occurring only once. Sequencing was performed on whole blood. Source of these receptors: an adult who was a healthcare worker with PCR-confirmed SARS-CoV-2 infection or an uninfected control (not recorded which).

This sequence joins TRBV20-1 and TRBJ2-7; D might be TRBD2 (5 bases). This CDR3 has 12 amino acids. Trimming pared 8 bases from V and 3 bases from J, leaving 14 bases between. The germline V gene encodes CDR1 DFQATT and CDR2 SNEGSKA (reference sequence). Here the CDR3 reads CSILEGDYEQYF. CDR3 nucleotide sequence: TGCAGTATATTAGAGGGAGACTACGAGCAGTACTTC.

Many counts were recorded for this clonotype. The chain recombines TRBV20-1 with TRBJ2-7; 9 nucleotides align to TRBD2. V shed 7 bases, J shed 3 bases, and the junction held 13 bases outside the gene matches. The CDR3 is made up of 15 amino acids. Germline loops: CDR1 DFQATT, CDR2 SNEGSKA (reference sequence). This CDR3 is CSVKDPGLARYEQYF. The DNA of the CDR3 is TGCAGTGTAAAAGACCCGGGACTAGCTCGCTACGAGCAGTACTTC.

This clonotype appeared many times. The CDR3 is CASSFGGTDTQYF. The CDR3 coding sequence is TGTGCCAGCAGTTTTGGGGGCACAGATACGCAGTATTTT. J is TRBJ2-3 and V is TRBV12-3 or TRBV12-4; unclear D gene. The CDR3 extends over 13 amino acids. Trimming removed 3 bases from V and 1 base from J, with 5 bases in between.

V is TRBV6-6 and J is TRBJ1-4; 9 bases are shared with TRBD1. J gave up 5 bases and V 5 bases, and 0 bases lay outside the gene matches. CDR1 MNHNY and CDR2 SVGAGI come from the germline V gene (reference sequence). The CDR3 runs 13 residues. CDR3 sequence (DNA): TGTGCCAGCAGTGACAGGGGGAATGAAAAACTGTTTTTT. Translated: CASSDRGNEKLFF.

Ten or more counts support this clonotype. The limits of the CDR3 on the DNA are not certain, so only TCRdb's listed CDR3 is given. V usage is TRBV7-5 and J usage is TRBJ1-5. TRBV7-5 is a recognized pseudogene. The CDR3 extends over 20 residues, inclusive of both ends. CDR3 region: CISVPEAHPPDREGNQPQHF.

This clonotype was recorded at least ten times. V gene TRBV6-6 combines with J gene TRBJ2-7, with D maybe TRBD2 (5 bases). The CDR3 length is 18 residues. In germline, CDR1 is MNHNY, CDR2 SVGAGI (reference sequence). Trimming took off 0 bases at V and 4 bases at J, with 22 bases between the two ends. This chain's CDR3 is CASSYSSNPQDFNYEQYF. Here the CDR3 DNA reads TGTGCCAGCAGTTACTCGAGTAACCCGCAGGACTTTAATTACGAGCAGTACTTC.

This clonotype has ten or more counts. V is TRBV20-1 and J is TRBJ1-5; possibly TRBD1 for D (6 bases). This CDR3 has 17 residues. Germline CDR1 reads DFQATT; CDR2 reads SNEGSKA (reference sequence). V was trimmed by 5 bases and J by 0 bases, leaving 20 bases between them. As DNA, the CDR3 is TGCAGTGCTGCCCCTGGGGTGTGGACAGATAGCAATCAGCCCCAGCATTTT. Translation: CSAAPGVWTDSNQPQHF.

This clonotype came up a few times. The chain is built from TRBV13 and TRBJ1-1; no definite D call. V shed 2 bases and J shed 7 bases, with 5 bases lying between them. In germline, CDR1 is PRHDT, CDR2 FYEKMQ (reference sequence). The CDR3 is made up of 11 amino acids. CDR3 nucleotides: TGTGCCAGCAGCTTACTTGATGAAGCTTTCTTT. As protein: CASSLLDEAFF.

The sample holds many counts of this clonotype. CDR3 region: CPDRKPGTDQETQYF. Written as DNA, the CDR3 is TGTCCCGACCGAAAACCGGGGACAGACCAAGAGACCCAGTACTTC. The J gene is TRBJ2-5, the V gene TRBV28, with 7 bases aligning to TRBD1. The CDR3 has 15 residues. Germline assignment: CDR1 MDHEN and CDR2 SYDVKM.